This T cell receptor (beta chain) was profiled in a study of cytomegalovirus exposure and HLA in healthy donors. Study at large: Of the donors genotyped, several hundred in all, 75% to 85% fell in the Caucasian-associated ancestry cluster.

Findings and limits, study-wide: Most sequenced TCRs were rare (though some public TCRs occurred in many donors). Upon later analysis, HLA-associated TCR beta chains proved more clonally expanded than other, equally common chains.

The study sampled nominally healthy donors, though unrecorded immune exposures were likely. This CDR3 spans 16 amino acids. The V gene's germline CDR1 is SNHLY and CDR2 FYNNEI. Trimming cost V 4 bases and J 5 bases; bases outside gene matches: 11. The PCR employed 60 Vbeta primers together with 13 Jbeta primers. TCRdb's table, derived via immunoSEQ multiplex PCR, lists solely in-frame clones and lacks some. Of approximately 190,000 clones listed, about 77% are singletons. Turning to this clone: Antigen unknown.

This chain links TRBV2 with TRBJ2-7, with 10 bases fitting TRBD2. The clonotype originates from a woman aged 25 to 39 in good health and CMV-seropositive. The specimen sequenced was PBMCs. The CDR3 sequence is CASSVLEREGRDEQYF. CDR3 in DNA: TGTGCCAGCAGTGTGTTAGAGCGGGAGGGCCGCGACGAGCAGTACTTC.